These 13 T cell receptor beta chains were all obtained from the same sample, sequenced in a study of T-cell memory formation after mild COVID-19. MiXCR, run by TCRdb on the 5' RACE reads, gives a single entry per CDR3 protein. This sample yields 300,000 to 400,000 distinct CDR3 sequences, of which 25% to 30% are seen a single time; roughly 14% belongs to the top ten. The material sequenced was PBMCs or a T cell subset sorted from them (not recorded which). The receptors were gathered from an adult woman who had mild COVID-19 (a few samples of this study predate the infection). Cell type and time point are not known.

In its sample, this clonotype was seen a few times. The CDR3: CASSQDWASGSYEQYF. The CDR3 DNA sequence: TGCGCCAGCAGCCAAGATTGGGCTAGCGGGAGCTACGAGCAGTACTTC. J is TRBJ2-7 and V is TRBV4-3, with TRBD2 matching 10 bases. V shed 0 bases and J 3 bases; nucleotides not matched to a gene: 5. This CDR3 spans 16 amino acids. CDR1 is LGHNA, CDR2 YSLEER, per germline.

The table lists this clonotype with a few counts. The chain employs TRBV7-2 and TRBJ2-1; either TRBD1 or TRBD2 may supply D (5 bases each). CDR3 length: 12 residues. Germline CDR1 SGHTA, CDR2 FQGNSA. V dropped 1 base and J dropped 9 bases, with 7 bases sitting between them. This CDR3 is CASSLGGFEQFF. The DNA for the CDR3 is TGTGCCAGCAGCTTAGGGGGGTTTGAGCAGTTCTTC.

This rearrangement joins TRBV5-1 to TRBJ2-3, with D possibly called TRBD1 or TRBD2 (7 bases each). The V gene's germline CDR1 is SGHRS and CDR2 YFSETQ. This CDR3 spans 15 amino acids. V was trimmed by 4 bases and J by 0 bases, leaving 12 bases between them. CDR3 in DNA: TGCGCCAGCAGCGGGAGGGGGCGAAGCACAGATACGCAGTATTTT. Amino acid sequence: CASSGRGRSTDTQYF.

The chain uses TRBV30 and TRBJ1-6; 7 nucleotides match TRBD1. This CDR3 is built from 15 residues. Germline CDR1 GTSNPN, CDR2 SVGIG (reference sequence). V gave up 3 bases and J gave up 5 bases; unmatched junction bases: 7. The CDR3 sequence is CAWRTTGADNSPLHF. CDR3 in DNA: TGTGCCTGGAGAACTACAGGGGCTGATAATTCACCCCTCCACTTT.

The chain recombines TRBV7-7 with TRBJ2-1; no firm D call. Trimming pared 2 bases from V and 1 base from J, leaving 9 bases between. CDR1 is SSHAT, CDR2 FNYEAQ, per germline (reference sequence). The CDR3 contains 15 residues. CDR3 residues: CASSLSMGSYNEQFF. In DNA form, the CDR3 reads TGTGCCAGCAGCTTATCGATGGGTTCCTACAATGAGCAGTTCTTC.

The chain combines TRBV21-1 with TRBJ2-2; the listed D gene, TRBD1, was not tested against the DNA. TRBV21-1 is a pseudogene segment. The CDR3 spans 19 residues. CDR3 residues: CASTLPGTGSPRGTGELFF. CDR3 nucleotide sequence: TGTGCCAGCACACTACCCGGGACAGGGAGTCCGCGAGGCACCGGGGAGCTGTTTTTT.

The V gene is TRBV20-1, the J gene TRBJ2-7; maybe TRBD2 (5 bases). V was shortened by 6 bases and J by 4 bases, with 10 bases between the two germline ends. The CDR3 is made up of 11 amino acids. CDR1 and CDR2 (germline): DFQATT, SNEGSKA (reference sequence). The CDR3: CSAVTGYEQYF. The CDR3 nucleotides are TGCAGTGCCGTGACGGGGTACGAGCAGTACTTC.

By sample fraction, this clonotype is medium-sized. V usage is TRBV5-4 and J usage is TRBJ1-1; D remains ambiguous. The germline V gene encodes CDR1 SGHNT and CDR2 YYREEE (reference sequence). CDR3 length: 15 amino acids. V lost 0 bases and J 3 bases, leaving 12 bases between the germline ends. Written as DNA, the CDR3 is TGTGCCAGCAGCTTGGAAAAGGCCTTTGACACTGAAGCTTTCTTT. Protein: CASSLEKAFDTEAFF.

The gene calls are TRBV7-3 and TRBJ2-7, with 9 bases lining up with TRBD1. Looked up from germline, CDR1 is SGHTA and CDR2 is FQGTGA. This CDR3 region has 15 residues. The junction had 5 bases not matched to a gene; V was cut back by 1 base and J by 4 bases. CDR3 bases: TGTGCCAGCAGCTTAATATGGGACAGGGAATACGAGCAGTACTTC. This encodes CASSLIWDREYEQYF. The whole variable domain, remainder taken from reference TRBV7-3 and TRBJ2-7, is GAGVSQTPSNKVTEKGKYVELRCDPISGHTALYWYRQSLGQGPEFLIYFQGTGAADDSGLPNDRFFAVRPEGSVSTLKIQRTERGDSAVYLCASSLIWDREYEQYFGPGTRLTVT.

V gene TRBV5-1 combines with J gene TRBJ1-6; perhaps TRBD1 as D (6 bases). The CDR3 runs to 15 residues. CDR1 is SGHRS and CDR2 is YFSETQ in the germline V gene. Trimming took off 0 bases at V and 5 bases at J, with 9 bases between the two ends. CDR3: CASSLETGHNSPLHF. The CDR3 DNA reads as TGCGCCAGCAGCTTGGAGACAGGTCATAATTCACCCCTCCACTTT.

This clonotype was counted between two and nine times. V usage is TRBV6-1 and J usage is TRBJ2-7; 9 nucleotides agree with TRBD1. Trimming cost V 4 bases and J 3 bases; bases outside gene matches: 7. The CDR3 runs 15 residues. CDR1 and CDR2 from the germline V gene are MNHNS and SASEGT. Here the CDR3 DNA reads TGTGCCAGCAGTGCCTGGGGACAGGGCCTCTACGAGCAGTACTTC. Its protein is CASSAWGQGLYEQYF.

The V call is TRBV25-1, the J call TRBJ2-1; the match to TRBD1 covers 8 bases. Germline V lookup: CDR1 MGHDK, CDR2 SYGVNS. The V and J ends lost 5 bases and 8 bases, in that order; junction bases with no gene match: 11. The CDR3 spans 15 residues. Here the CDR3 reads CASSTPGQVNYEQFF. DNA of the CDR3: TGTGCCAGCAGTACCCCGGGACAGGTTAACTATGAGCAGTTCTTC. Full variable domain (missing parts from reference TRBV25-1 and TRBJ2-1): EADIYQTPRYLVIGTGKKITLECSQTMGHDKMYWYQQDPGMELHLIHYSYGVNSTEKGDLSSESTVSRIRTEHFPLTLESARPSHTSQYLCASSTPGQVNYEQFFGPGTRLTVL.

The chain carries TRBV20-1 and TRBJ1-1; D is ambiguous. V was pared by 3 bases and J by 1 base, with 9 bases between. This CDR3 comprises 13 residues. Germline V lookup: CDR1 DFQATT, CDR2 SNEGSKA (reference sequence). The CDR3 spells CSARKSGNTEAFF. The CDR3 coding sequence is TGCAGTGCTAGGAAATCGGGGAACACTGAAGCTTTCTTT.